This T cell receptor (beta chain) was recorded in a study of control samples from healthy donors and cancer patients. Using immunoSEQ multiplex PCR, the repertoire was profiled, and TCRdb retains in-frame clones only, with some absent. Of tens of thousands of clones in the sample, about 89% were seen once. With 10 bases removed from V and 2 bases from J, the gap between germline ends came to 11 bases. This CDR3 has 12 amino acids. The germline V gene encodes CDR1 MNHEY and CDR2 SVGAGI. The rearrangement links TRBV6-5 to TRBJ2-5; either TRBD1 or TRBD2 may supply D (5 bases each). The sequence came from a woman aged 45-65 years with colorectal cancer. The specimen sequenced was PBMCs. DNA of the CDR3: TGTGCCACCGCAGGGAGACAAGAGACCCAGTACTTC. Protein: CATAGRQETQYF.